This is a list of T cell receptor beta chains from one sample in a study of cytomegalovirus exposure and HLA in healthy donors. Produced via immunoSEQ multiplex PCR; TCRdb's table is partial and in-frame only. The sample carries 55,000 to 75,000 clones, 60% to 80% recorded once. The sample was PBMCs. These receptors were collected from a man aged 25-45 years in good health and CMV-seronegative. Both conserved end residues are part of each CDR3. The D gene is left open where the match is weak. Some rows have no size entry. The others give once, few or many, or a class for an expanded clone.

>TRBV6-1|TRBJ2-7|-|TRBD1
CASRRDRGKYEQYF
TGTGCCAGCAGGAGGGACAGGGGAAAGTACGAGCAGTACTTC
>TRBV5-6|TRBJ2-7|-|TRBD1
CASSFGTGTYEQYF
TGTGCCAGCAGCTTCGGGACAGGGACCTACGAGCAGTACTTC
>TRBV2|TRBJ2-7|-|-
CASSENMAGVGYEQYF
TGTGCCAGCAGTGAAAATATGGCAGGGGTGGGGTACGAGCAGTACTTC
>TRBV18|TRBJ1-4|-|TRBD1
CASSPSSIQGSEKLFF
TGTGCCAGCTCACCATCGTCTATACAGGGGAGTGAAAAACTGTTTTTT
>TRBV7-9|TRBJ2-5|once|TRBD2
CASLAGLPQETQYF
TGTGCCTCACTAGCGGGTCTGCCGCAAGAGACCCAGTACTTC
>TRBV6-5|TRBJ1-1|few|-
CASSYSEDNTEAFF
TGTGCCAGCAGTTATTCCGAGGATAACACTGAAGCTTTCTTT
>TRBV5-3|TRBJ2-1|-|TRBD2
CAGERDYNEQFF
TGTGCCGGTGAGCGGGACTACAATGAGCAGTTCTTC
>TRBV7-9|TRBJ2-3|-|-
CASSLGLGALLRFTDTQYF
TGTGCCAGCAGCTTGGGTTTGGGGGCCCTCTTACGCTTTACAGATACGCAGTATTTT
>TRBV27|TRBJ2-7|-|-
CASSWSYDRVYEQYF
TGTGCCAGCAGTTGGTCGTACGACAGAGTCTACGAGCAGTACTTC
>TRBV6-5|TRBJ2-3|once|-
CASSQINRDTQYF
TGTGCCAGCAGCCAGATTAACCGAGATACGCAGTATTTT
>TRBV6-5|TRBJ2-5|-|-
CASSYLNRAETQYF
TGTGCCAGCAGTTACCTAAACAGGGCGGAGACCCAGTACTTC
>TRBV2|TRBJ1-5|few|-
CASSEGTEPQHF
TGTGCCAGCAGTGAAGGAACTGAGCCCCAGCATTTT
>TRBV5-1|TRBJ2-5|once|-
CASSLDRQETQYF
TGCGCCAGCAGCTTGGACAGGCAGGAGACCCAGTACTTC
>TRBV7-7|TRBJ2-5|-|TRBD1
CASSSDREAQYF
TGTGCCAGCAGCTCGGACAGGGAGGCCCAGTACTTC
>TRBV7-3|TRBJ1-1|few|-
CASSLTRNTEAFF
TGTGCCAGCAGCCTGACACGGAACACTGAAGCTTTCTTT
>TRBV30|TRBJ2-5|-|-
CAWRKRGIETQYF
TGTGCCTGGAGAAAAAGGGGTATAGAGACCCAGTACTTC
>TRBV30|TRBJ1-1|-|TRBD1
CACGPGGIWAFF
TGTGCCTGCGGCCCAGGGGGTATTTGGGCTTTCTTT
>TRBV29-1|TRBJ1-1|-|-
CSAAETGEAFF
TGCAGCGCCGCAGAGACAGGTGAAGCTTTCTTT
>TRBV6-6|TRBJ1-2|-|TRBD1
CASRRQGEGYGYTF
TGTGCCAGCAGACGACAGGGGGAAGGCTATGGCTACACCTTC
>TRBV5-1|TRBJ1-2|-|-
CASSLAGNYGYTF
TGCGCCAGCAGCTTGGCAGGAAACTATGGCTACACCTTC
>TRBV9|TRBJ2-3|-|-
CASSAGVVRDTQYF
TGTGCCAGCAGCGCGGGGGTGGTCAGGGATACGCAGTATTTT
>TRBV25-1|TRBJ2-5|-|-
CASSEYSVGTQYF
TGTGCCAGCAGTGAATATAGCGTCGGGACCCAGTACTTC
>TRBV5-4|TRBJ1-6|-|TRBD1
CASSGNRGGSPLHF
TGTGCCAGCAGCGGGAACAGGGGCGGTTCACCCCTCCACTTT